This paragraph covers one T cell receptor (beta chain) sequence. The table came from immunoSEQ multiplex PCR; TCRdb's copy has only in-frame clones and leaves some out. The sample shows more than 100,000 clones, roughly nine tenths of them seen only once. This entry belongs to a study of T cell changes during pregnancy in multiple sclerosis. V shed 1 base and J shed 1 base, with 9 bases lying between them. Germline V gives CDR1 SGHRS, CDR2 YFSETQ. The CDR3 sequence is 14 residues long. The source is a female donor with multiple sclerosis, enrolled in a pregnancy study. Sequencing was performed on peripheral blood, taken after pregnancy. The rearrangement joins TRBV5-1 to TRBJ2-7; no reliable D call. Here the CDR3 DNA reads TGCGCCAGCAGCTTGTATGGGCATTCCTACGAGCAGTACTTC. It translates to CASSLYGHSYEQYF.